The T cell receptor (beta chain) under discussion was sequenced for a study of cytomegalovirus exposure and HLA in healthy donors. For the study at large: A preliminary data release comprised around 85 million unique TCRs obtained from HLA-typed donors. General study results and limits: No immune exposure information besides CMV serostatus was available. Reports described diagnosis of cytomegalovirus status by the classifier as highly specific and sensitive.

Details on this clone: Its antigen is not known.

V gave up 5 bases and J gave up 3 bases, with 10 bases separating them. The germline gives CDR1 SEHNR, CDR2 FQNEAQ (reference sequence). This CDR3 spans 13 amino acids. PCR involved 60 Vbeta and 13 Jbeta primers. Repertoires were generated with immunoSEQ multiplex PCR, while TCRdb's copy carries only in-frame clones and drops some. The sample shows some 88,000 clones, under 80% of them seen only once. Sequencing input: PBMCs. The receptor comes from a woman in her twenties or thirties in good health and CMV-seronegative. The chain couples TRBV7-9 to TRBJ1-1, with D perhaps matching TRBD1 (6 bases). CDR3 loop: CASSPRGDTEAFF. In DNA, the CDR3 is TGTGCCAGCAGCCCCAGGGGTGACACTGAAGCTTTCTTT.